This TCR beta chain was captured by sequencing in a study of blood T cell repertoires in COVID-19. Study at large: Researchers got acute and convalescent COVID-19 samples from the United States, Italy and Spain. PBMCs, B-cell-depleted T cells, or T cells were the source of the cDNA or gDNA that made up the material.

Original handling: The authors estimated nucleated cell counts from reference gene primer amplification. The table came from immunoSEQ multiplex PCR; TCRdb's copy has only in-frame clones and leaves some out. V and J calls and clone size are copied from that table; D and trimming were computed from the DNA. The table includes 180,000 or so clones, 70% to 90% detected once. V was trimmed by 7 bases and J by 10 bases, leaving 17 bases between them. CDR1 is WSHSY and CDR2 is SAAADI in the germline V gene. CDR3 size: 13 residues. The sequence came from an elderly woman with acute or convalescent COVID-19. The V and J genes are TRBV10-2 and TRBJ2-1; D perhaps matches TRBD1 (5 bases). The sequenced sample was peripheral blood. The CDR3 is CASTGLSLGEQFF. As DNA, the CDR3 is TGCGCCAGCACAGGGCTGAGCCTCGGGGAGCAGTTCTTC.